This T cell receptor beta chain was recorded in a study of shared clonotypes between healthy human individuals. Over several immunoSEQ plates, each subset's genomic DNA was distributed in even portions. Libraries were prepared by immunoSEQ multiplex PCR; TCRdb keeps only in-frame clonotypes and omits some of them. This table holds roughly 2 million clones, about 95% found once. Comments on this clone: What it binds is unknown.

V lost 3 bases and J 1 base, leaving 10 bases between the germline ends. CDR1 is LNHDA and CDR2 is SQIVND in the germline V gene (reference sequence). CDR3 size: 15 residues. The naive CD8 subset, CD45RO-negative cells positively selected for CCR7, excluded terminally differentiated effector memory CD45RA+ cells. Caucasian adults living in Nashville, Tennessee, provided all samples. Study outcomes and limitations: Non-shared clonotypes had lower generation probabilities than those shared by all four donors.

This chain joins TRBV19 and TRBJ1-3; D gene unclear. Source material: naive CD8+ T cells sorted from blood. The clonotype comes from a man younger than 30 in good health. The CDR3 DNA sequence: TGTGCCAGTAGTATCGCCGACGGATCTGGAAACACCATATATTTT. Its protein is CASSIADGSGNTIYF.